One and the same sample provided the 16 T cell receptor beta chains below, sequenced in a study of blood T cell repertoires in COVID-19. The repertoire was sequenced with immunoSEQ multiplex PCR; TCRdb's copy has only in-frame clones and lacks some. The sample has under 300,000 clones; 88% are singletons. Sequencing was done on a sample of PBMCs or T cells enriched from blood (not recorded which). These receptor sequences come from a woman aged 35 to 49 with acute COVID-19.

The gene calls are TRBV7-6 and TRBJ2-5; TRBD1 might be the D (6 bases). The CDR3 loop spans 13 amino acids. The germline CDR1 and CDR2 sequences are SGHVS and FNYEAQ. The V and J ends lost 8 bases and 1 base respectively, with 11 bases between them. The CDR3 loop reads CASRRQVQETQYF. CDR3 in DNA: TGTGCCAGCCGAAGACAGGTCCAAGAGACCCAGTACTTC.

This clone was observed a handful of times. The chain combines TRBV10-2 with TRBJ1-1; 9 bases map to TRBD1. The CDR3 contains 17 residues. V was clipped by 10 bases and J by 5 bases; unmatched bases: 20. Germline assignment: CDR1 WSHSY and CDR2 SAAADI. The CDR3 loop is CATIRRGQGTGQTEAFF. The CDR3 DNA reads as TGCGCCACCATTAGGAGGGGTCAAGGGACAGGGCAAACTGAAGCTTTCTTT.

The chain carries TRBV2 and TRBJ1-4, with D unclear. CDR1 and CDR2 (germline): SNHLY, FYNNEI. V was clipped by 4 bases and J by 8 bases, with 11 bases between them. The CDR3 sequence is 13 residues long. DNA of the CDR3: TGTGCCAGCAGTGTGATAAGGAGGGAAAAACTGTTTTTT. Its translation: CASSVIRREKLFF.

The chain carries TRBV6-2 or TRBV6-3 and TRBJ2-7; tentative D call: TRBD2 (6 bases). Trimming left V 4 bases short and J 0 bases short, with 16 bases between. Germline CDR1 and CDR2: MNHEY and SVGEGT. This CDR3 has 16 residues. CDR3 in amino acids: CASSSSRGAGSYEQYV. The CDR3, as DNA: TGTGCCAGCAGTTCCTCTCGGGGAGCGGGCTCCTACGAGCAGTACGTC.

The DNA of the CDR3 is TGCGCCAGCAGCTTGAGTGGGGGCAGTAGTGAAAAACTGTTTTTT. Its protein is CASSLSGGSSEKLFF. The J gene is TRBJ1-4, the V gene TRBV5-1; D possibly corresponds to TRBD1 (6 bases). V lost 1 base to trimming and J lost 7 bases, with 14 bases between them. Germline assignment: CDR1 SGHRS and CDR2 YFSETQ. This CDR3 contains 15 residues.

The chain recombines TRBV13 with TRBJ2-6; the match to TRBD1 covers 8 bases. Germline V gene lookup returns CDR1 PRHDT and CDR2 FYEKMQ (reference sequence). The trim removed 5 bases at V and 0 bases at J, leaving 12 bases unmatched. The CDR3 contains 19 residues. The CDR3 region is CASSPPRTGPFSGANVLTF. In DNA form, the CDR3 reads TGTGCCAGCAGCCCGCCCCGGACAGGGCCATTCTCTGGGGCCAACGTCCTGACTTTC. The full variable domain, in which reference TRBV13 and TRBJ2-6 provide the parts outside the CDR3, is AAGVIQSPRHLIKEKRETATLKCYPIPRHDTVYWYQQGPGQDPQFLISFYEKMQSDKGSIPDRFSAQQFSDYHSELNMSSLELGDSALYFCASSPPRTGPFSGANVLTFGAGSRLTVL.

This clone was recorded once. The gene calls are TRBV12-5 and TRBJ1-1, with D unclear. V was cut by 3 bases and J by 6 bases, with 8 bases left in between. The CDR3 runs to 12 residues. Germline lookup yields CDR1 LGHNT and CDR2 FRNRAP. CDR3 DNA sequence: TGTGCTAGTGGTTTAGGGAGGGCTGAAGCTTTCTTT. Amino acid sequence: CASGLGRAEAFF.

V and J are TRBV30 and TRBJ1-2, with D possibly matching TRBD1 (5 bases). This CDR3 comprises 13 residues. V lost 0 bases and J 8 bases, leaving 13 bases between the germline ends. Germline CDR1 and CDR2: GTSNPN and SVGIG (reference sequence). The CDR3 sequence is CAWSVRPREGYTF. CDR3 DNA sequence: TGTGCCTGGAGTGTACGCCCCAGGGAAGGCTACACCTTC. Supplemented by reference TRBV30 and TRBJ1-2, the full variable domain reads SQTIHQWPATLVQPVGSPLSLECTVEGTSNPNLYWYRQAAGRGLQLLFYSVGIGQISSEVPQNLSASRPQDRQFILSSKKLLLSDSGFYLCAWSVRPREGYTFGSGTRLTVV.

CDR3 nucleotides: TGTGCCAGCAGCGTAGCGGCAGGGGGCACCGGGGAGCTGTTTTTT. It translates to CASSVAAGGTGELFF. The chain recombines TRBV9 with TRBJ2-2, with TRBD1 matching over 7 bases. CDR3 length: 15 residues. The germline V gene has CDR1 SGDLS and CDR2 YYNGEE. J was trimmed by 4 bases and V by 0 bases; bases with no gene match: 3. The complete variable domain, with remaining parts taken from reference TRBV9 and TRBJ2-2, reads DSGVTQTPKHLITATGQRVTLRCSPRSGDLSVYWYQQSLDQGLQFLIQYYNGEERAKGNILERFSAQQFPDLHSELNLSSLELGDSALYFCASSVAAGGTGELFFGEGSRLTVL.

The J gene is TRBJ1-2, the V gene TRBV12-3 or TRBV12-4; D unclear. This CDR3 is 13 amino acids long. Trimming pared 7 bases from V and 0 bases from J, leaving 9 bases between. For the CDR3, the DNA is TGTGCCAGCACCCTGAGCGCTAACTATGGCTACACCTTC. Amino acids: CASTLSANYGYTF.

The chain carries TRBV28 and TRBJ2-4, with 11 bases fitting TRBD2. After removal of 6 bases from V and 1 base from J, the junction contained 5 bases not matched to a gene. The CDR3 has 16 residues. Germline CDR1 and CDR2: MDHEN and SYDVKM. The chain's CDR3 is CASSPLAGGAKNIQYF. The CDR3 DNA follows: TGTGCCAGCAGCCCCCTAGCGGGAGGCGCCAAAAACATTCAGTACTTC.

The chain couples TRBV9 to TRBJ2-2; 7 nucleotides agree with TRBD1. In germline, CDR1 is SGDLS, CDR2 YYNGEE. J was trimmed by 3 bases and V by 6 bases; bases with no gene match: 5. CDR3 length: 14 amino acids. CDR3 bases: TGTGCCAGCAAGGGGGCTTCGGACACCGGGGAGCTGTTTTTT. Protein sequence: CASKGASDTGELFF.

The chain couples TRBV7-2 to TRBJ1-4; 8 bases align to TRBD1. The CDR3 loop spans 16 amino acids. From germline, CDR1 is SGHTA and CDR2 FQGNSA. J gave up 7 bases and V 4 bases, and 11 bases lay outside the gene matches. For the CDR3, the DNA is TGTGCCAGCAGCTCGTACGGACAGGGCGGGAGTGAAAAACTGTTTTTT. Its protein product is CASSSYGQGGSEKLFF.

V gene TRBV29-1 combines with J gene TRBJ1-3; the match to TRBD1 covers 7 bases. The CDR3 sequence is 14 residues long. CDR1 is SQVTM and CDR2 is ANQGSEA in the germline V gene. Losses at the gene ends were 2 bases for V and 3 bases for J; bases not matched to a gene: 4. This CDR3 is CSVETGAGGNTIYF. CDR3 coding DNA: TGCAGCGTTGAAACAGGGGCGGGTGGAAACACCATATATTTT.

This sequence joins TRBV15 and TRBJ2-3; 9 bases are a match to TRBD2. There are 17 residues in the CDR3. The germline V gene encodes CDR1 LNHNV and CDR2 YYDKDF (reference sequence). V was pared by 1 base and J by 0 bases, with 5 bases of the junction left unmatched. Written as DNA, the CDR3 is TGTGCCACCAGCAGAGGAACTCTAGCGGGGAGCACAGATACGCAGTATTTT. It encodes CATSRGTLAGSTDTQYF.

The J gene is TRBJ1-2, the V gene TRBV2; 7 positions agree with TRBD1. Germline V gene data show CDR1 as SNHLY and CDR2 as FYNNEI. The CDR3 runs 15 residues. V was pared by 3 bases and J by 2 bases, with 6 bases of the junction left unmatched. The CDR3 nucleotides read TGTGCCAGCAGTGACCCCGGGACAGCCAACTATGGCTACACCTTC. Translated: CASSDPGTANYGYTF.